The 4 T cell receptor beta chains reported below all come from one sample, sequenced in a study of shared clonotypes between healthy human individuals. Some clones are missing from TCRdb's copy, which holds only in-frame ones; the method was immunoSEQ multiplex PCR. This sample has about 490,000 clones, with approximately 78% found just once. The sample consisted of PBMCs. The receptors were sampled from a woman aged 40-49 years in good health. Some clones in this sample may be carry-over from other donors' samples.

Regarding this clone: The same CDR3 arises from other DNA sequences in this sample as well. The V and J genes are TRBV7-9 and TRBJ2-5; D is undetermined. CDR1 is SEHNR, CDR2 FQNEAQ, per germline (reference sequence). The V and J ends lost 7 bases and 4 bases respectively, with 7 bases between them. This CDR3 has 11 amino acids. The CDR3: CASTPGETQYF. CDR3 bases: TGTGCCAGCACCCCGGGAGAGACCCAGTACTTC.

This clone was recorded a few times. This rearrangement joins TRBV19 to TRBJ1-1; D unresolved. The CDR3 is 14 amino acids. CDR1 LNHDA and CDR2 SQIVND come from the germline V gene (reference sequence). Trimming left V 6 bases short and J 0 bases short, with 11 bases between. The CDR3 bases are TGTGCCAGTAGCCCAAGTGCCATGAACACTGAAGCTTTCTTT. Amino acid sequence: CASSPSAMNTEAFF.

The chain uses TRBV6-1 and TRBJ2-7, with D unclear. CDR1 is MNHNS, CDR2 SASEGT, per germline. Trimming stripped 5 bases from V and 0 bases from J, with 8 bases between. The CDR3 consists of 13 residues. The CDR3 region is CASSKSLSYEQYF. DNA of the CDR3: TGTGCCAGCAGTAAAAGCCTCTCCTACGAGCAGTACTTC.

There are many counts of this clone. The rearrangement uses TRBV28 and TRBJ1-2; 7 bases map to TRBD1. The ends lost 6 bases at V and 4 bases at J; junction bases unmatched: 11. The CDR3 has 15 amino acids. In germline, CDR1 is MDHEN, CDR2 SYDVKM. The CDR3 is CASSLLTGDSYGYTF. For the CDR3, the DNA is TGTGCCAGCAGCCTCCTTACAGGGGATTCCTATGGCTACACCTTC.